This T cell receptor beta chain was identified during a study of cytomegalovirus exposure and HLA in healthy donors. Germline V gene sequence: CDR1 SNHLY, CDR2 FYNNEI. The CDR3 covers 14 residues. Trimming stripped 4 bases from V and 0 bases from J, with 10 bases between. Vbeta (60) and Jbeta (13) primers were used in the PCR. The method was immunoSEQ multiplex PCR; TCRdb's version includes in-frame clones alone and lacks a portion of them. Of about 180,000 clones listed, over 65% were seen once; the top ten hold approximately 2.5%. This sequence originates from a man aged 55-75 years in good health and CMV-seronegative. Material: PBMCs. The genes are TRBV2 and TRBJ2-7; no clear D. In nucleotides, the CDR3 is TGTGCCAGCAGTGTGGAGCGAAGCTCCTACGAGCAGTACTTC. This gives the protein CASSVERSSYEQYF.